This entry features one T cell receptor (beta chain) sequence. The antigen is unknown. This same CDR3 is encoded by further DNA sequences in the sample. Naive CD8 cells were CD45RO-negative, positively selected for CCR7, excluding terminally differentiated effector memory CD45RA+ cells. The data belong to a study of shared clonotypes between healthy human individuals. Regarding the study as a whole: Lower generation probabilities were found for non-shared clonotypes than for those shared by all four donors. Generally, naive subsets came out with larger estimated richness than memory subsets.

Some clones are missing from TCRdb's copy, which holds only in-frame ones; the method was immunoSEQ multiplex PCR. The sample has about 680,000 clones; approximately 90% are singletons. Germline CDR1 is GTSNPN and CDR2 is SVGIG (reference sequence). The CDR3 is 13 amino acids. Trimming removed 2 bases from V and 2 bases from J, with 9 bases in between. The specimen was naive CD8+ T cells sorted from blood. The rearrangement joins TRBV30 to TRBJ2-5, with a weak D call TRBD1 (6 bases). This receptor was obtained from a man aged 25 to 45 in good health. In DNA form, the CDR3 reads TGTGCCTGGAGTTTAGGGACACAAGAGACCCAGTACTTC. Its translation: CAWSLGTQETQYF. Full variable domain (outside the CDR3, taken from reference TRBV30 and TRBJ2-5): SQTIHQWPATLVQPVGSPLSLECTVEGTSNPNLYWYRQAAGRGLQLLFYSVGIGQISSEVPQNLSASRPQDRQFILSSKKLLLSDSGFYLCAWSLGTQETQYFGPGTRLLVL.